The 3 T cell receptor beta chains listed next were all sequenced from one sample in a study of cytomegalovirus exposure and HLA in healthy donors. Here immunoSEQ multiplex PCR was the method, and the copy in TCRdb shows in-frame clones only, minus some. The data hold approximately 150,000 clones, with roughly nine tenths observed a single time. What was sequenced was PBMCs. The receptors were gathered from a woman in her late teens or twenties in good health and CMV-seropositive.

The rearrangement links TRBV28 to TRBJ1-5; 8 bases align to TRBD1. Looked up from germline, CDR1 is MDHEN and CDR2 is SYDVKM. The CDR3 consists of 15 residues. The V and J ends lost 5 bases and 4 bases, in that order; junction bases with no gene match: 7. CDR3 residues: CASSAGTGGNQPQHF. The CDR3, as DNA: TGTGCCAGCAGTGCTGGGACAGGAGGTAATCAGCCCCAGCATTTT.

The genes are TRBV7-2 and TRBJ1-2; 7 bases line up with TRBD1. The J segment lost 8 bases and the V segment lost 1 base, leaving 7 bases of the junction unmatched. Germline CDR1 reads SGHTA; CDR2 reads FQGNSA. The CDR3 contains 14 residues. In DNA form, the CDR3 reads TGTGCCAGCAGCTTAGGAGGGGGCCCTAGCGGCTACACCTTC. Its translation: CASSLGGGPSGYTF.

The rearrangement uses TRBV6-5 and TRBJ1-5; 7 nucleotides line up with TRBD1. The CDR3 has 16 amino acids. Germline V lookup: CDR1 MNHEY, CDR2 SVGAGI. Trimming took 2 bases from V and 0 from J; bases not matched to a gene: 4. The CDR3 protein is CASSYPDRASNQPQHF. DNA of the CDR3: TGTGCCAGCAGTTACCCCGACAGGGCTAGCAATCAGCCCCAGCATTTT.